The 22 T cell receptor beta chains listed next were all sequenced from one sample in a study of cytomegalovirus exposure and HLA in healthy donors. Vbeta (60) and Jbeta (13) primers were used in the PCR. TCRdb keeps only in-frame clones here, not all; method: immunoSEQ multiplex PCR. The data show more than 150,000 clones, around 82% seen once. Material for sequencing was PBMCs. These receptors came from a woman aged 25 to 39 in good health and CMV-seropositive.

The J gene is TRBJ2-7, the V gene TRBV5-6; TRBD1 agrees at 11 bases. The length of the CDR3 is 14 residues. The junction had 5 bases not matched to a gene; V was cut back by 6 bases and J by 3 bases. Germline V lookup: CDR1 SGHDT, CDR2 YYEEEE. CDR3 loop: CASTYGTGGYEQYF. CDR3 coding DNA: TGTGCCAGCACCTACGGGACAGGGGGCTACGAGCAGTACTTC.

The V call is TRBV7-2, the J call TRBJ1-5; possible D gene TRBD1, 5 bases. CDR1 SGHTA and CDR2 FQGNSA come from the germline V gene. CDR3 length: 16 amino acids. V was cut by 5 bases and J by 3 bases, with 17 bases left in between. The CDR3 spells CASSPNQGGNNQPQHF. Here the CDR3 DNA reads TGTGCCAGCAGCCCTAACCAGGGAGGCAACAATCAGCCCCAGCATTTT.

The chain is built from TRBV7-9 and TRBJ1-1; the match to TRBD1 covers 11 bases. The CDR3 loop spans 13 amino acids. In germline, CDR1 is SEHNR, CDR2 FQNEAQ (reference sequence). V was pared by 8 bases and J by 5 bases, with 4 bases of the junction left unmatched. The CDR3 loop is CASRDRGRTEAFF. DNA of the CDR3: TGTGCCAGCCGGGACAGGGGGAGGACTGAAGCTTTCTTT.

The chain has TRBV9 and TRBJ2-7; 11 bases match TRBD1. The CDR3 is 16 amino acids. V was pared by 1 base and J by 5 bases, with 8 bases of the junction left unmatched. Germline V gene data show CDR1 as SGDLS and CDR2 as YYNGEE. The CDR3 sequence is CASSVSSGTGGDEQYF. The CDR3 DNA follows: TGTGCCAGCAGCGTATCTTCCGGGACAGGGGGGGACGAGCAGTACTTC.

This chain connects TRBV7-2 to TRBJ2-7; 14 bases fit TRBD2. Germline V lookup: CDR1 SGHTA, CDR2 FQGNSA. V lost 5 bases, J lost 6 bases, and 6 bases stayed unmatched. The CDR3 loop spans 15 amino acids. DNA for the CDR3: TGTGCCAGCAGCCTCGGACTAGCGGGGGGTCTCGAGCAGTACTTC. It translates to CASSLGLAGGLEQYF.

The chain has TRBV4-3 and TRBJ2-2; D is perhaps TRBD2 (6 bases). The V gene lost 2 bases and the J gene lost 3 bases, with 28 bases spanning the gap. This CDR3 region has 21 residues. Germline-derived CDR1 and CDR2 are LGHNA and YSLEER. In nucleotides, the CDR3 is TGCGCCAGCAGCCAAAGGCTCCCCGGGGGAGGCGTGTCTCAGCACACCGGGGAGCTGTTTTTT. Translation: CASSQRLPGGGVSQHTGELFF.

As for this clone: Other nucleotide sequences from this sample produce the same CDR3. V and J are TRBV2 and TRBJ2-7; no reliable D call. Germline CDR1 reads SNHLY; CDR2 reads FYNNEI. This CDR3 spans 12 amino acids. Trimming pared 3 bases from V and 3 bases from J, leaving 6 bases between. CDR3 amino acids: CASSEQDYEQYF. As DNA, the CDR3 is TGTGCCAGCAGTGAGCAGGACTACGAGCAGTACTTC.

This chain links TRBV18 with TRBJ2-3; 8 positions match TRBD2. Germline values: CDR1 KGHSH, CDR2 LQKENI. V was pared by 2 bases and J by 1 base, with 2 bases of the junction left unmatched. The CDR3 length is 15 residues. Written as DNA, the CDR3 is TGTGCCAGCTCACCAAGAGCGGGGGGCACAGATACGCAGTATTTT. Its protein is CASSPRAGGTDTQYF.

Points on this clone: An end of the junction differs from the germline gene, which may be a read error. The V and J genes are TRBV5-1 and TRBJ2-6; 10 bases line up with TRBD1. The germline gives CDR1 SGHRS, CDR2 YFSETQ. The CDR3 is 16 residues long. The CDR3 region is CASVGTGVYGANGLTF. CDR3 DNA: TGCGCCAGCGTAGGGACAGGGGTATACGGGGCCAACGGCCTGACTTTC.

The V call is TRBV19, the J call TRBJ2-5; TRBD1 aligns across 7 bases. With 6 bases clipped from V and 7 bases from J, the junction kept 8 bases outside the gene matches. CDR1 is LNHDA, CDR2 SQIVND, per germline (reference sequence). This CDR3 has 13 amino acids. The CDR3 DNA reads as TGTGCCAGTAGCACGGGACAGCTAGGGACCCAGTACTTC. Translation gives CASSTGQLGTQYF.

This clone was detected only once. The gene calls are TRBV28 and TRBJ1-3, with 8 bases identical to TRBD1. Germline lookup yields CDR1 MDHEN and CDR2 SYDVKM. V lost 4 bases and J lost 2; bases outside the gene matches: 7. The CDR3 has 16 amino acids. The CDR3 DNA follows: TGTGCCAGCAGTTCCGTCACAGGGGGTCCTGGAAACACCATATATTTT. It translates to CASSSVTGGPGNTIYF.

The V call is TRBV12-5, the J call TRBJ2-7; D gene uncertain. The V and J ends lost 5 bases and 4 bases respectively, with 12 bases between them. CDR1 and CDR2 (germline): LGHNT, FRNRAP. CDR3 length: 13 residues. The CDR3 reads CASGPIWAYEQYF. CDR3 coding DNA: TGTGCTAGTGGTCCCATTTGGGCTTACGAGCAGTACTTC.

This chain joins TRBV6-5 and TRBJ1-4; D is possibly TRBD1 (5 bases). The germline V and J ends were trimmed by 5 bases and 10 bases, with 14 bases remaining between them. Looked up from germline, CDR1 is MNHEY and CDR2 is SVGAGI. CDR3 length: 13 residues. The CDR3 DNA follows: TGTGCCAGCAGTGAAGGGCAGGGTGGAAAACTGTTTTTT. It encodes CASSEGQGGKLFF.

This clone was seen only once. V and J are TRBV5-1 and TRBJ2-5, with D tentatively TRBD2 (6 bases). The ends were cut back, 0 bases at V and 4 bases at J, with 19 bases in the middle. The CDR3 is made up of 17 amino acids. The germline V gene encodes CDR1 SGHRS and CDR2 YFSETQ. The CDR3 loop is CASSLGVYGGGLETQYF. The CDR3 DNA follows: TGCGCCAGCAGCTTGGGGGTGTATGGGGGAGGCCTAGAGACCCAGTACTTC.

The rearrangement links TRBV7-2 to TRBJ1-1; 7 bases fit TRBD1. V lost 5 bases, J lost 8 bases, and 5 bases stayed unmatched. The CDR3 covers 12 residues. Germline V lookup: CDR1 SGHTA, CDR2 FQGNSA. In DNA form, the CDR3 reads TGTGCCAGCAGCGTAACAGGGGTGGAAGCTTTCTTT. Its translation is CASSVTGVEAFF.

The rearrangement joins TRBV4-3 to TRBJ2-1; D not certain. V was clipped by 0 bases and J by 4 bases, with 10 bases between them. Germline V gene data show CDR1 as LGHNA and CDR2 as YSLEER. This CDR3 is built from 15 residues. The chain's CDR3 is CASSQDGLMYNEQFF. CDR3 nucleotide sequence: TGCGCCAGCAGCCAAGATGGCCTGATGTACAATGAGCAGTTCTTC.

The chain links TRBV28 to TRBJ1-6; 11 positions agree with TRBD1. The ends lost 6 bases at V and 10 bases at J; junction bases unmatched: 11. This CDR3 comprises 16 residues. Germline V gives CDR1 MDHEN, CDR2 SYDVKM. The CDR3 sequence: CASRVNRDRGGSPLHF. The CDR3 nucleotides are TGTGCCAGCAGAGTTAACCGGGACAGGGGGGGGTCACCCCTCCACTTT.

As DNA, the CDR3 is TGCGCCAGCAGCTCGTGGCAGGGGGCCCTGTCTGGGGCCAACGTCCTGACTTTC. It translates to CASSSWQGALSGANVLTF. J is TRBJ2-6 and V is TRBV5-1; TRBD1 matches at 8 bases. V was pared by 3 bases and J by 1 base, with 9 bases of the junction left unmatched. The CDR3 contains 18 residues. The germline V gene encodes CDR1 SGHRS and CDR2 YFSETQ.

The chain couples TRBV7-2 to TRBJ1-4; 9 nucleotides align to TRBD1. This CDR3 contains 14 residues. Germline loops: CDR1 SGHTA, CDR2 FQGNSA. Germline trimming cut 5 bases from V and 8 bases from J; bases unmatched to any gene: 6. The CDR3 here is CASSPRTGEEKLFF. As DNA, the CDR3 is TGTGCCAGCAGCCCAAGGACAGGGGAGGAAAAACTGTTTTTT.

The chain couples TRBV7-9 to TRBJ2-1; D may be TRBD1 (5 bases). Germline-derived CDR1 and CDR2 are SEHNR and FQNEAQ (reference sequence). V was trimmed by 1 base and J by 5 bases, leaving 15 bases between them. There are 16 residues in the CDR3. For the CDR3, the DNA is TGTGCCAGCAGCTTAGAGGGGCAGGGAAAAAACAATGAGCAGTTCTTC. This encodes CASSLEGQGKNNEQFF.

The V call is TRBV5-1, the J call TRBJ2-2, with D tentatively TRBD2 (5 bases). This CDR3 region has 19 residues. From germline, CDR1 is SGHRS and CDR2 YFSETQ. The V gene lost 0 bases and the J gene lost 4 bases, with 22 bases spanning the gap. The CDR3 protein is CASSLVAWDTGRGTGELFF. CDR3 nucleotides: TGCGCCAGCAGCTTGGTGGCCTGGGATACGGGAAGAGGCACCGGGGAGCTGTTTTTT.

The chain has TRBV28 and TRBJ2-7; D is perhaps TRBD2 (7 bases). This CDR3 is 16 amino acids long. The germline V and J ends were trimmed by 5 bases and 0 bases, with 17 bases remaining between them. In germline, CDR1 is MDHEN, CDR2 SYDVKM. The CDR3 DNA is TGTGCCAGCAGTCCTGGGGGGGGGCGGAGCTCCTACGAGCAGTACTTC. Its translation is CASSPGGGRSSYEQYF.